Below, one T cell receptor (beta chain) is given with its context. The length of the CDR3 is 14 residues. Germline-derived CDR1 and CDR2 are MNHEY and SMNVEV (reference sequence). V was pared by 4 bases and J by 1 base, with 2 bases of the junction left unmatched. The sample originates from a study of blood T cell repertoires in COVID-19. The wider study: Specimens from acute and convalescent COVID-19 originated in the United States, Italy and Spain. T cells, B-cell-depleted T cells, or PBMCs provided the cDNA or gDNA that served as material.

Under the authors' procedure: The authors estimated nucleated cell counts from reference gene primer amplification. Measured with immunoSEQ multiplex PCR; TCRdb has only the in-frame clones, and not every one. V, J and clone size are taken as reported in that table, and D and trimming were inferred from the DNA itself. The sample carries around 350,000 clones, around 87% recorded once. The sample was peripheral blood. J is TRBJ2-3 and V is TRBV27; TRBD2 agrees at 7 bases. The receptor was derived from a human donor in a cohort sampled during active COVID-19. CDR3 region: CASSWLAGTDTQYF. CDR3 in DNA: TGTGCCAGCAGTTGGCTAGCGGGCACAGATACGCAGTATTTT.